The T cell receptor beta chain under discussion was sequenced for a study of cytomegalovirus exposure and HLA in healthy donors. Worth noting for this clone: Its matching antigen is unknown.

Germline CDR1 reads MNHNY; CDR2 reads SVGAGI (reference sequence). The CDR3 length is 15 residues. Trimming took off 2 bases at V and 1 base at J, with 9 bases between the two ends. Donors likely had unrecorded immune exposures despite being nominally healthy when sampled. PCR involved 60 Vbeta and 13 Jbeta primers. Clones were read by immunoSEQ multiplex PCR, and TCRdb kept only the in-frame ones, dropping some. The sample yields about 130,000 clones, of which the top ten take up 2% to 2.5%. The study, taken as a whole, reports: What was likely a sequencing artifact was a cluster of highly shared sequence variants. The only immune exposure information that was available was CMV serostatus. In a later analysis, parvovirus B19, influenza, CMV and Epstein-Barr virus appeared linked to several top co-occurrence clusters.

The chain uses TRBV6-6 and TRBJ1-5; D not resolved. The origin of this receptor is a man aged 40-50 years in good health and CMV-seronegative. The sequencing input was PBMCs. CDR3 region: CASSYGFESNQPQHF. The CDR3 nucleotides read TGTGCCAGCAGTTACGGTTTTGAGAGCAATCAGCCCCAGCATTTT.